This T cell receptor (beta chain) was retrieved from a study of radiation and T cells in renal cell carcinoma. Study results and caveats: No pretreatment tumor biopsies were available for baseline clonotypes. Top tumor clonotypes rose in blood 2 weeks post-radiation, then contracted.

Produced via immunoSEQ multiplex PCR; TCRdb's table is partial and in-frame only. The sample holds 50,000 to 70,000 clones; 60% to 85% are singletons and the top ten take about 6.8%. CDR1 and CDR2 (germline): SEHNR, FQNEAQ (reference sequence). CDR3 size: 14 residues. V gave up 3 bases and J gave up 4 bases, with 11 bases separating them. A word on this clone: The antigen is not known.

Time point reported: blood 4 weeks post-SBRT, at nephrectomy. Treatment: 15 Gy SBRT to primary tumor, nephrectomy 4 weeks later. Nephrectomy followed 15 Gy stereotactic body radiation by 4 weeks. After SBRT, blood was collected at 2 and 4 weeks, plus baseline. Material: blood, obtained from a patient whose treatment included radiotherapy and nephrectomy. The clonotype comes from a man in his sixties with renal cell carcinoma. The V gene is TRBV7-9, the J gene TRBJ2-3; D possibly uses TRBD1 or TRBD2 (7 bases each). CDR3 coding DNA: TGTGCCAGCAGCTTCTCAGGGGGGGCAGATACGCAGTATTTT. As protein: CASSFSGGADTQYF.